The entry below describes one T cell receptor (beta chain). This clone was found once. The antigen it binds to is not known. Per-base qualities were not stored, and no clone one base away is much larger. This sample is part of a study of blood T cell repertoires in COVID-19 (dated by TCRdb to 2020 to 2021). Study-wide context: Samples from collaborators originated in the United States, Italy and Spain and spanned both the acute and convalescent phases of COVID-19. The dataset comprised deeply sampled blood TCRbeta repertoires from subjects exposed to, actively infected with, or recovered from COVID-19. A de-identified subject ID, COVID-19 status, age in years and sex were almost always included in the sample metadata. Where HLA class I and class II types were available, the types were taken from metadata supplied by the sample provider, not from assay-based typing. The samples were drawn from the first 160 participants of the ongoing ImmuneRACE study and from 1,254 subjects provided by 6 global collaborators. The material from the prospective study consisted of cDNA or gDNA derived from T cells, B-cell-depleted T cells, or PBMCs. A freely available public database, intended as a resource for researchers studying the immune response to SARS-CoV-2, is where the repertoires were released. What the research found in general, with its limitations: Clinical and demographic metadata were provided uncurated, with the amount varying by source and participant.

Trimming removed 4 bases from V and 1 base from J; the gene matches leave 6 bases unexplained. Spanning cysteine to phenylalanine, the CDR3 consists of 17 amino acids. The sequence is cut down to CDR3 DNA, 51 bases in frame from base 1. CDR1 and CDR2 (SGHTA, FQGNSA) derive from the germline V gene. The immunoSEQ Assay, a bias-controlled multiplex PCR, was used to amplify TCRbeta CDR3 regions from genomic DNA. In the paper's pipeline: The number of nucleated cells in each sample was estimated from the amplification of reference gene primers within the assay. Sequence reads were collapsed and filtered to measure the absolute abundance of every unique TCRbeta CDR3 rearrangement. Productive Simpson clonality was computed per sample as the square root of Simpson's diversity index over productive rearrangements. TCRdb's version of the immuneACCESS table is confined to in-frame rearrangements and falls short of the full clone set. An unresolved V gene accounts for under half of the shortfall where checked; the remainder is of unknown origin. V and J calls and clone size are copied from that table; D and trimming were computed from the DNA. The sample table holds some 66,000 clones, of which just over 85% were seen once. The ten largest clones take up 5.5% to 8.5% of the sample.

Whole blood was collected in K2EDTA tubes by collaborating institutions according to the institutions' own protocols. For TCRbeta analysis, collaborators shipped samples in one of three forms: frozen whole blood, isolated PBMCs, or DNA extracted from either of those sample types. The V and J segments used are TRBV7-2 and TRBJ2-7, with 14 bases aligning to TRBD2. The clonotype comes from a man in his fifties with active COVID-19. Sequencing was performed on peripheral blood. Read as DNA, the sequence is TGTGCCAGCAGCTCTTCCGGGACTAGCGGGGGATCCTACGAGCAGTACTTC. This yields the protein CASSSSGTSGGSYEQYF. The CDR3, completed at both ends by the reference TRBV7-2 and TRBJ2-7 genes, gives the full variable domain GAGVSQSPSNKVTEKGKDVELRCDPISGHTALYWYRQSLGQGLEFLIYFQGNSAPDKSGLPSDRFSAERTGGSVSTLTIQRTQQEDSAVYLCASSSSGTSGGSYEQYFGPGTRLTVT.